This is a list of T cell receptor beta chains from one sample in a study of radiotherapy plus CTLA-4 blockade in lung cancer. Using immunoSEQ multiplex PCR, the repertoire was profiled, and TCRdb retains in-frame clones only, with some absent. The sample has some 80,000 clones; over 70% are singletons. Sequencing used peripheral blood, obtained from a patient treated with radiotherapy plus ipilimumab. Receptor source: a human donor with non-small cell lung cancer whose response to radiotherapy plus ipilimumab could not be evaluated. Some clones in this sample may be carry-over from other donors' samples. The CDR3 runs from the conserved cysteine through the conserved F or W. D genes are given only for firm matches. Part of the rows lack a size; the others show once, few, many or a class for expanded clones.

j_gene | v_gene | abundance | d_gene | CDR3nt | CDR3aa
TRBJ1-2 | TRBV30 | NA | NA | TGTGCCTGGAGTGTGGGGGGTTTTGGCTACACCTTC | CAWSVGGFGYTF
TRBJ2-3 | TRBV2 | NA | NA | TGTGCCAGCACTCGAATGGGGGCTAGCACAGATACGCAGTATTTT | CASTRMGASTDTQYF
TRBJ1-6 | TRBV28 | NA | TRBD1 | TGTGCCAGCAGTTTAGCGGGGACAGGGGTCCTCAGGGGCTCCTATAATTCACCCCTCCACTTT | CASSLAGTGVLRGSYNSPLHF
TRBJ2-3 | TRBV7-6 | NA | NA | TGTGCCAGCAGCTCCCCCCGGGTGATCTCTAGCACAGATACGCAGTATTTT | CASSSPRVISSTDTQYF
TRBJ1-2 | TRBV4-1 | NA | TRBD1 | TGCGCCAGCAGCCAAGATTCCGGACAGGGTTATGGCTACACCTTC | CASSQDSGQGYGYTF
TRBJ2-3 | TRBV5-1 | NA | NA | TGCGCCGGCAGCTTGACAAGGGAGACGCAGTATTTT | CAGSLTRETQYF
TRBJ2-3 | TRBV30 | NA | TRBD2 | TGTGCCTGGAGTGTCATCAGCGGGGGGTGTGGAGATACGCAGTATTTT | CAWSVISGGCGDTQYF
TRBJ2-1 | TRBV19 | NA | TRBD1 | TGTGCCACCCATAGGACAGGGACAGGGGGCGAAGAGCAGTTCTTC | CATHRTGTGGEEQFF
TRBJ2-7 | TRBV18 | NA | NA | TGTGCCGGCTCACGGGCAGGGGATCAGGGCGAGCAGTACTTC | CAGSRAGDQGEQYF
TRBJ1-5 | TRBV25-1 | few | TRBD1 | TGTGCCAGCAGTGCAGGGGGGAGCAATCAGCCCCAGCATTTT | CASSAGGSNQPQHF
TRBJ1-4 | TRBV18 | once | TRBD1 | TGTGCCAGCTCCCCTAGGACAGGGGATTCAACTAATGAAAAACTGTTTTTT | CASSPRTGDSTNEKLFF
TRBJ2-5 | TRBV6-5 | once | TRBD2 | TGTGCCAGCAGTGAGAGCGGGGGGAAAGAGACCCAGTACTTC | CASSESGGKETQYF
TRBJ1-4 | TRBV4-1 | NA | NA | TGCGCCAGCAGCCAAGATAGCACACTAAATGAAAAACTGTTTTTT | CASSQDSTLNEKLFF
TRBJ2-4 | TRBV5-6 | NA | TRBD2 | TGTGCCAGCAGCCGCGGGGGTACTGCCAAAAACATTCAGTACTTC | CASSRGGTAKNIQYF
TRBJ2-3 | TRBV27 | NA | NA | TGTGCCAGCAGTCGCCTTATCGGGGGGCCCCCCACAGATACGCAGTATTTT | CASSRLIGGPPTDTQYF
TRBJ2-4 | TRBV28 | NA | NA | TGTGCCAGCAGTTTACCCCCGAGGGGGTCAGCCAAAAACATTCAGTACTTC | CASSLPPRGSAKNIQYF
TRBJ2-2 | TRBV7-3 | NA | NA | TGTGCCAGCAGCTTAAACCCAGGGGTGGACACCGGGGAGCTGTTTTTT | CASSLNPGVDTGELFF
TRBJ2-5 | TRBV2 | NA | TRBD2 | TGTGCCAGCAGTCAGGGACTAGCGGAGACCCAGTACTTC | CASSQGLAETQYF
TRBJ2-3 | TRBV7-2 | once | NA | TGTGCCAGCAGCCCGCAGGCGGATACGCAGTATTTT | CASSPQADTQYF
TRBJ1-1 | TRBV6-6 | NA | NA | TGTGCCAGCAGTCCATGGGAGGGCCAGGGTGAAGCTTTCTTT | CASSPWEGQGEAFF
TRBJ1-2 | TRBV7-3 | once | NA | TGTGCCAGCAGCCCCGGCGGGGGGGCACTGCCTAACTATGGCTACACCTTC | CASSPGGGALPNYGYTF
TRBJ1-1 | TRBV19 | once | NA | TGTGCCAGTAGTATCGGCGGCGCGTTGATAACTGAAGCTTTCTTT | CASSIGGALITEAFF
TRBJ2-7 | TRBV7-6 | NA | NA | TGTGCCAGCAGCTTAGGTTCAGGAAACTACGAGCAGTACTTC | CASSLGSGNYEQYF
TRBJ2-3 | TRBV4-1 | NA | TRBD2 | TGCGCCAGCAGCCAAGATCTAAGCGGGGGGAGGGCAGATACGCAGTATTTT | CASSQDLSGGRADTQYF
TRBJ2-5 | TRBV5-1 | NA | TRBD1 | TGCGCCAGCAGCTTGAGGATCGGGACAGCCCAAGAGACCCAGTACTTC | CASSLRIGTAQETQYF
TRBJ1-1 | TRBV29-1 | NA | NA | TGCAGCGTTGAATATGGAAGCGGAGCGGCTTTCTTT | CSVEYGSGAAFF
TRBJ2-5 | TRBV9 | NA | TRBD2 | TGTGCCAGCAGCGTAGTCGGGGGGGATGGGGAGACCCAGTACTTC | CASSVVGGDGETQYF
TRBJ2-7 | TRBV6-5 | NA | NA | TGTGCCAGCAGTAAACAGGGCCGGTACGAGCAGTACTTC | CASSKQGRYEQYF
TRBJ1-2 | TRBV6-6 | NA | NA | TGTGCCAGCAGGGAGGCCCCCGGCGGCAATAACTATGGCTACACCTTC | CASREAPGGNNYGYTF
TRBJ1-1 | TRBV5-6 | NA | TRBD1 | TGTGCCAGCAACTTACAGGGGGTGAACACTGAAGCTTTCTTT | CASNLQGVNTEAFF
TRBJ1-1 | TRBV10-3 | few | NA | TGTGCCATCAGTGTCCCAGGGGCTAACACTGAAGCTTTCTTT | CAISVPGANTEAFF
TRBJ2-3 | TRBV11-1 | NA | NA | TGTGCCAGCAGCTTGGCCTCGTCAATGACAGATACGCAGTATTTT | CASSLASSMTDTQYF
TRBJ2-7 | TRBV10-2 | once | TRBD2 | TGCGCCAGCAGTGGCGGGGGGCAGTTGACGTCCTGGTACTTC | CASSGGGQLTSWYF
TRBJ1-1 | TRBV4-1 | NA | NA | TGCGCCAGCAGCCAAGCCCCCCAAGGGGGTATGAACACTGAAGCTTTCTTT | CASSQAPQGGMNTEAFF
TRBJ1-2 | TRBV6-1 | NA | TRBD1 | TGTGCCAGCAGTGCTGGGACAGGGGGCGCGAAAGGCTACACCTTC | CASSAGTGGAKGYTF
TRBJ2-7 | TRBV5-1 | once | NA | TGCGCCAGCAGGGACAGCTCCTACGAGCAGTACTTC | CASRDSSYEQYF
TRBJ2-7 | TRBV27 | NA | NA | TGTGCCAGCGGCTCCCTGGGTCCGGGGGCCTACGAGCAGTACTTC | CASGSLGPGAYEQYF
TRBJ2-7 | TRBV5-6 | NA | TRBD1 | TGTGCCAGCAGCTTGGGGGGGACAGGGTCCTATGTGGAGCAGTACTTC | CASSLGGTGSYVEQYF
TRBJ2-5 | TRBV5-1 | NA | TRBD1 | TGCGCCAGCAGCAGGGACAGGGGATATCAGACCCAGTACTTC | CASSRDRGYQTQYF
TRBJ2-3 | TRBV10-1 | NA | NA | TGCGCCAGCCACTTTCTTTATACGCAGTATTTT | CASHFLYTQYF
TRBJ1-6 | TRBV28 | NA | TRBD1 | TGTGCCAGCAGTCCGGGACAGGGCCAATCACCCCTCCACTTT | CASSPGQGQSPLHF
TRBJ2-3 | TRBV6-1 | NA | TRBD1 | TGTGCCAGCAGTAGCGACAGGGGGCGTGCAGATACGCAGTATTTT | CASSSDRGRADTQYF
TRBJ1-2 | TRBV27 | NA | TRBD1 | TGTGCCAGCAGTCAGGATCCCGGACAGGGGGCGTTGAATGGCTACACCTTC | CASSQDPGQGALNGYTF
TRBJ2-3 | TRBV2 | NA | TRBD2 | TGTGCCAGCACTCAGTCGACTAGCGGGGGCACAGATACGCAGTATTTT | CASTQSTSGGTDTQYF
TRBJ2-1 | TRBV4-3 | NA | NA | TGCGCCAGCAGCCAAGATGGACTTACAATAGACGGAAACAATGAGCAGTTCTTC | CASSQDGLTIDGNNEQFF
TRBJ2-7 | TRBV2 | NA | TRBD2 | TGTGCCAGCAGTGCCTGGACTAGCGGGGGGTACGAGCAGTACTTC | CASSAWTSGGYEQYF
TRBJ2-1 | TRBV4-3 | NA | TRBD2 | TGCGCCAGCAGCCAAGATAACGGGGGGGCGTTCAATGAGCAGTTCTTC | CASSQDNGGAFNEQFF
TRBJ2-3 | TRBV4-3 | NA | TRBD2 | TGCGCCAGCAGCCAAGATACGAGGACTAGCGGGGGGGCGGGGACAGATACGCAGTATTTT | CASSQDTRTSGGAGTDTQYF
TRBJ1-1 | TRBV29-1 | NA | TRBD1 | TGCAGCGCTCAGGGGGACACTACTGAAGCTTTCTTT | CSAQGDTTEAFF
TRBJ2-7 | TRBV5-4 | NA | NA | TGTGCCAGCAGCGAGCTAGGTGCGGGCTTCTACGAGCAGTACTTC | CASSELGAGFYEQYF
TRBJ2-3 | TRBV18 | NA | TRBD2 | TGTGCCAGCCCCCCGGCTAGCGGGGCTTCAGATACGCAGTATTTT | CASPPASGASDTQYF
TRBJ2-7 | TRBV7-2 | NA | TRBD1 | TGTGCCAGCAGTTTCCCTACCCTCAGGACAGGGACCTACGAGCAGTACTTC | CASSFPTLRTGTYEQYF
TRBJ1-2 | TRBV21-1 | NA | NA | TGTGCCAGCAGCAAAGTAGTGACAGTCTATGGCTACACCTTC | CASSKVVTVYGYTF
TRBJ2-3 | TRBV2 | NA | TRBD2 | TGTGCCAGCAGCCGGGCGACTAGCGGGGGCACAGATACGCAGTATTTT | CASSRATSGGTDTQYF
TRBJ2-3 | TRBV28 | NA | TRBD1 | TGTGCCAGCAGTTGGCCGGGACAGGGGGCGCAGATCACAGATACGCAGTATTTT | CASSWPGQGAQITDTQYF
TRBJ2-5 | TRBV5-6 | NA | TRBD2 | TGTGCCAGCAGCTCTCTAGCGGGGTTACAAGAGACCCAGTACTTC | CASSSLAGLQETQYF
TRBJ1-2 | TRBV5-1 | NA | NA | TGCGCCAGCAGCTCCAGGGGTCGTGGCTACACCTTC | CASSSRGRGYTF
TRBJ1-6 | TRBV7-8 | NA | NA | TGTGCCAGCAGTCATTCAGGGGTTCAGAATTCACCCCTCCACTTT | CASSHSGVQNSPLHF
TRBJ1-1 | TRBV19 | NA | TRBD1 | TGTGCCAGTAGTAAAGTCACAGGGGGCCCCCGGGACACTGAAGCTTTCTTT | CASSKVTGGPRDTEAFF